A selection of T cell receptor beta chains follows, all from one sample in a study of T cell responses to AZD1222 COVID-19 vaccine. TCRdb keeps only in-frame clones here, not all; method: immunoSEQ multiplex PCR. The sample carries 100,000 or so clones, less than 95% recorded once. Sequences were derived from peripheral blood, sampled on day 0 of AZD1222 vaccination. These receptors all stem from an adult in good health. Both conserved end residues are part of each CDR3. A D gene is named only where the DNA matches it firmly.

CDR3 protein: CASSPSGAQPQHF
D gene: NA
J gene: TRBJ1-5
V gene: TRBV19

CDR3 protein: CASSPRTGTGQPQHF
D gene: NA
J gene: TRBJ1-5
V gene: TRBV6-5

CDR3 protein: CASSIEGTGINEQYF
D gene: TRBD1
J gene: TRBJ2-7
V gene: TRBV19

CDR3 protein: CASSLGQGDEAFF
D gene: TRBD1
J gene: TRBJ1-1
V gene: TRBV7-6

CDR3 protein: CASSQGQVLNYGYTF
D gene: NA
J gene: TRBJ1-2
V gene: TRBV4-1

CDR3 protein: CASSGTSGGTDTQYF
D gene: TRBD2
J gene: TRBJ2-3
V gene: TRBV5-1

CDR3 protein: CASSSDSQGPGELFF
D gene: NA
J gene: TRBJ2-2
V gene: TRBV7-3

CDR3 protein: CASSTQGDRDRACSNQPQHF
D gene: NA
J gene: TRBJ1-5
V gene: TRBV21-1

CDR3 protein: CASSMVNTEAFF
D gene: NA
J gene: TRBJ1-1
V gene: TRBV6-5

CDR3 protein: CASSPATGSYGYTF
D gene: TRBD1
J gene: TRBJ1-2
V gene: TRBV5-6

CDR3 protein: CASSRRGTKQFF
D gene: TRBD2
J gene: TRBJ2-1
V gene: TRBV11-1

CDR3 protein: CASSSGTGGNSPLHF
D gene: TRBD1
J gene: TRBJ1-6
V gene: TRBV25-1

CDR3 protein: CASSFPQGKGYTF
D gene: NA
J gene: TRBJ1-2
V gene: TRBV5-4

CDR3 protein: CASSLGRTGPSNQPQHF
D gene: TRBD1
J gene: TRBJ1-5
V gene: TRBV5-6

CDR3 protein: CASSLSVSQISNYGYTF
D gene: NA
J gene: TRBJ1-2
V gene: TRBV27

CDR3 protein: CASSVSQGPDTQYF
D gene: NA
J gene: TRBJ2-3
V gene: TRBV9

CDR3 protein: CASSLAGTATNEKLFF
D gene: NA
J gene: TRBJ1-4
V gene: TRBV5-1

CDR3 protein: CASSNPGQGLYGYTF
D gene: TRBD1
J gene: TRBJ1-2
V gene: TRBV19

CDR3 protein: CASSLQTAYEQYF
D gene: NA
J gene: TRBJ2-7
V gene: TRBV11-2

CDR3 protein: CASSPRDRAYEQYF
D gene: TRBD1
J gene: TRBJ2-7
V gene: TRBV18

CDR3 protein: CASSLAGTSGYTF
D gene: NA
J gene: TRBJ1-2
V gene: TRBV7-9

CDR3 protein: CATSDFTGPSNNEQFF
D gene: NA
J gene: TRBJ2-1
V gene: TRBV24-1

CDR3 protein: CASSSGHSYGYTF
D gene: NA
J gene: TRBJ1-2
V gene: TRBV12-3/TRBV12-4

CDR3 protein: CASSKSPGGILAKNIQYF
D gene: NA
J gene: TRBJ2-4
V gene: TRBV4-1

CDR3 protein: CASSFGTGVYGYTF
D gene: NA
J gene: TRBJ1-2
V gene: TRBV27

CDR3 protein: CASSSTGGVRTEAFF
D gene: NA
J gene: TRBJ1-1
V gene: TRBV7-9

CDR3 protein: CASSPGQPGNTIYF
D gene: NA
J gene: TRBJ1-3
V gene: TRBV4-2

CDR3 protein: CASSLNSQLSGANVLTF
D gene: NA
J gene: TRBJ2-6
V gene: TRBV9

CDR3 protein: CASSFDAVRGKNIQYF
D gene: NA
J gene: TRBJ2-4
V gene: TRBV5-1

CDR3 protein: CASSFTSSGNTIYF
D gene: NA
J gene: TRBJ1-3
V gene: TRBV5-1

CDR3 protein: CASSPDGNTEAFF
D gene: NA
J gene: TRBJ1-1
V gene: TRBV5-1

CDR3 protein: CASSFRGGTQYF
D gene: NA
J gene: TRBJ2-5
V gene: TRBV19

CDR3 protein: CASGRPNYGYTF
D gene: NA
J gene: TRBJ1-2
V gene: TRBV5-1

CDR3 protein: CASSLGGPDTQYF
D gene: NA
J gene: TRBJ2-3
V gene: TRBV2

CDR3 protein: CASSPGQLGADTQYF
D gene: TRBD1
J gene: TRBJ2-3
V gene: TRBV5-1

CDR3 protein: CARTLSPEEGSIRADTQYF
D gene: NA
J gene: TRBJ2-3
V gene: TRBV2

CDR3 protein: CASSQIAGGWAGELFF
D gene: TRBD2
J gene: TRBJ2-2
V gene: TRBV4-1

CDR3 protein: CASSPGRPTEAFF
D gene: NA
J gene: TRBJ1-1
V gene: TRBV18

CDR3 protein: CASSSQRTDLPYGYTF
D gene: NA
J gene: TRBJ1-2
V gene: TRBV28

CDR3 protein: CSVEVLSQRGYGYEQYF
D gene: NA
J gene: TRBJ2-7
V gene: TRBV29-1

CDR3 protein: CASSSQYDTQYF
D gene: NA
J gene: TRBJ2-3
V gene: TRBV5-1